This T cell receptor beta chain is from a study of response to subunit inactivated influenza vaccine. Overall study findings and caveats: The authors proposed limited new T cell recruitment per seasonal influenza vaccination.

Germline V gene data show CDR1 as LGHNA and CDR2 as YNFKEQ. The CDR3 contains 16 residues. The V end lost 0 bases, the J end lost 1 base, and 9 bases lay between the germline ends. TCRdb independently ran MiXCR on the RT-PCR reads; one entry per CDR3 protein. Among some 850,000 distinct CDR3 sequences listed, around 18% were seen once. As regards this clonotype: Its antigen is unidentified.

Specimen: PBMCs from blood, collected less than 6 days after vaccination. The gene calls are TRBV4-2 and TRBJ2-2, with D possibly being TRBD2 (6 bases). The clonotype originates from a man aged 50 or older who received an inactivated influenza vaccine. The CDR3: CASSQDNGRNTGELFF. The DNA of the CDR3 is TGTGCCAGCAGCCAAGATAACGGGAGGAACACCGGGGAGCTGTTTTTT.